The clone carrying this T cell receptor (beta chain) has only one observation. No antigen is known for it. This sample was taken from a study of PD-L1 blockade in urothelial cancer. For the study at large: From 0 to 3 prior chemotherapy regimens had been given to the patients. The study's findings and limits: Below-median pretreatment blood TCR clonality predicted better survival.

TCRdb keeps only in-frame clones here, not all; method: immunoSEQ multiplex PCR. The repertoire holds 70,000 or so clones, with 85% to 90% as singletons. Urothelial carcinoma in patients was locally advanced or metastatic. J lost 4 bases, V lost 5 bases, and 7 bases had no gene match. The CDR3 runs to 15 residues. Germline-derived CDR1 and CDR2 are LNHDA and SQIVND (reference sequence). This rearrangement joins TRBV19 to TRBJ1-4, with 7 bases that match TRBD1. This clonotype was obtained from a man aged 60 to 75 with urothelial cancer. Sequences were derived from PBMCs, sampled around atezolizumab (anti-PD-L1) treatment. The CDR3 nucleotides are TGTGCCAGTAGTGGATGGGACAGCTTTAATGAAAAACTGTTTTTT. Translated: CASSGWDSFNEKLFF.